This record covers a single T cell receptor (beta chain). Per the germline V gene, CDR1 is SGHTA and CDR2 is FQGNSA. The CDR3 contains 11 residues. These data are taken from a study of cytomegalovirus exposure and HLA in healthy donors. Study-wide context: HLA-typed donors were the source of 83 million or so unique TCRs, which an early data release held.

PCR primers comprised 60 Vbeta and 13 Jbeta primers. Here immunoSEQ multiplex PCR was the method, and the copy in TCRdb shows in-frame clones only, minus some. The table records around 150,000 clones, approximately 76% of them present only once. What was sequenced was PBMCs. The clonotype originates from a man in his 60s in good health and CMV-seronegative. The chain recombines TRBV7-2 with TRBJ2-5; D is undetermined. Gene TRBJ2-7 matches the end of the DNA better, so the J call may be wrong. The CDR3 coding sequence is TGTGCCAGCAGCCCTCTCTACGAGCAGTACTTC. Protein sequence: CASSPLYEQYF.